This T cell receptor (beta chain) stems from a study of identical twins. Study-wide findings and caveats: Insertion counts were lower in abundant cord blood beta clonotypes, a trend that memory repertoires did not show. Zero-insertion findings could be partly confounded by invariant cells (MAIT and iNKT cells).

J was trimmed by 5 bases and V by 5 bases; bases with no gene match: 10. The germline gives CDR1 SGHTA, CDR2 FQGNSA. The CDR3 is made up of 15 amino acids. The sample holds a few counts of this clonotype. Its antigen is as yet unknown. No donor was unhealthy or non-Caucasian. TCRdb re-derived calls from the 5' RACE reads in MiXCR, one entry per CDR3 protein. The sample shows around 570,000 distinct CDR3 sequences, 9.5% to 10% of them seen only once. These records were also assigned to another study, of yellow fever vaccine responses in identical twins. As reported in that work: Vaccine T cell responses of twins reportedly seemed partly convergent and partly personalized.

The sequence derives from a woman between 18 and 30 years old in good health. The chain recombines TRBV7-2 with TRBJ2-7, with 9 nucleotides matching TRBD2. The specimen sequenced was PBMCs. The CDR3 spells CASSAAGGPQNEQYF. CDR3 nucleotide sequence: TGTGCCAGCAGCGCCGCGGGAGGGCCTCAGAACGAGCAGTACTTC.